The 26 T cell receptor beta chains in this list originate from one sample, sequenced in a study of T cells after yellow fever vaccination (dated by TCRdb to between 2018 and 2021). Libraries were made using 5' RACE. TCRdb records Illumina HiSeq 2500 as the sequencer. TCRdb cleaned the public reads at Q25 with fastp, built clones with MiXCR and kept in-frame beta chains. CDR3 protein duplicates are merged, each entry listing the most common genes and DNA. Within this sample are roughly 240,000 distinct CDR3 sequences, with less than 7.5% of them counted one time only. Clones ranked in the top ten supply more than 0.85% of the sample. The intended sense of this specimen's treatment or condition label: live attenuated yellow fever vaccine strain. Source: CD4+ T cells sorted from PBMCs, taken on the day of the yellow fever booster vaccination. These receptors were obtained from a man aged 30-40 years who received the YFV17D yellow fever vaccine.

In this sample, this clonotype turned up a few times. The chain is built from TRBV6-2 or TRBV6-3 and TRBJ2-2, with TRBD2 identical over 14 bases. V lost 6 bases to trimming and J lost 6 bases; unmatched junction nucleotides: 9. This CDR3 contains 17 residues. Germline CDR1 reads MNHEY; CDR2 reads SVGEGT. In DNA, the CDR3 is TGTGCCAGCAGCGACGGGACTAGCGGGAGTTTCTCCGGGGAGCTGTTTTTT. Protein product: CASSDGTSGSFSGELFF.

The sample holds a few counts of this clonotype. This chain connects TRBV18 to TRBJ2-5; 7 bases map to TRBD2. Per germline, CDR1 KGHSH and CDR2 LQKENI. Germline trimming cut 6 bases from V and 3 bases from J; bases unmatched to any gene: 10. CDR3 length: 15 amino acids. CDR3 residues: CASSYISGTKETQYF. In DNA, the CDR3 is TGTGCCAGCTCGTACATATCCGGGACTAAAGAGACCCAGTACTTC.

Many counts were recorded for this clonotype. This chain uses TRBV20-1 with TRBJ1-2, with a weak D call TRBD1 (6 bases). This CDR3 contains 13 residues. Germline CDR1 is DFQATT and CDR2 is SNEGSKA (reference sequence). The CDR3 is CASDQGIRSGYTF. For the CDR3, the DNA is TGCGCCAGCGACCAGGGGATTCGGTCCGGCTACACCTTC.

The chain links TRBV4-2 to TRBJ2-7, with 7 bases aligning to TRBD2. In germline, CDR1 is LGHNA, CDR2 YNFKEQ. This CDR3 is built from 14 residues. J was trimmed by 2 bases and V by 4 bases; bases with no gene match: 5. The CDR3 DNA is TGTGCCAGCAGCCCGGAGCGGGGAACCTACGAGCAGTACTTC. This sequence encodes CASSPERGTYEQYF.

The gene calls are TRBV28 and TRBJ2-7; 9 bases are shared with TRBD2. CDR1 is MDHEN and CDR2 is SYDVKM in the germline V gene. CDR3 length: 15 amino acids. The junction had 7 bases not matched to a gene; V was cut back by 6 bases and J by 1 base. This chain's CDR3 is CASSPSSGKSYEQYF. In nucleotides, the CDR3 is TGTGCCAGCAGCCCTTCTAGCGGGAAGTCCTACGAGCAGTACTTC.

The sample holds many counts of this clonotype. The genes are TRBV18 and TRBJ2-7, with 8 bases fitting TRBD1. CDR3 length: 16 residues. V lost 5 bases and J lost 2; bases outside the gene matches: 11. CDR1 and CDR2 from the germline V gene are KGHSH and LQKENI. The CDR3 nucleotides read TGTGCCAGCTCAGCACTACCGACAGGGGTACCCTACGAGCAGTACTTC. This gives the protein CASSALPTGVPYEQYF.

This clonotype was counted only a few times. This chain uses TRBV15 with TRBJ1-2; D not certain. V lost 0 bases to trimming and J lost 4 bases, with 15 bases between them. The length of the CDR3 is 16 residues. Germline V lookup: CDR1 LNHNV, CDR2 YYDKDF (reference sequence). The DNA for the CDR3 is TGTGCCACCAGCAGAGATAGGGCCAGTCTAAGCTATGGCTACACCTTC. This codes for CATSRDRASLSYGYTF.

This clonotype was counted ten times or more. The chain is built from TRBV1 and TRBJ2-7; the D call TRBD2 from the table was never checked on the DNA. TRBV1 is classified as a pseudogene. This CDR3 has 15 residues. The CDR3 is CTSSQKGLWFYEQYF. CDR3 coding DNA: TGCACCAGCAGCCAAAAGGGACTTTGGTTCTACGAGCAGTACTTC.

In this sample, this clonotype turned up many times. V usage is TRBV25-1 and J usage is TRBJ2-7; D possibly corresponds to TRBD2 (6 bases). This CDR3 spans 13 amino acids. Per germline, CDR1 MGHDK and CDR2 SYGVNS. V was pared by 5 bases and J by 9 bases, with 17 bases between. In DNA, the CDR3 is TGTGCCAGCAGTCCGGGGGTCCGGGGTACGCAGTACTTC. It specifies CASSPGVRGTQYF.

This clonotype has only a few counts. This chain links TRBV4-1 with TRBJ2-7; D is possibly TRBD1 or TRBD2 (5 bases each). Trimming took 0 bases from V and 7 from J, leaving 16 bases between them. Germline V gene lookup returns CDR1 MGHRA and CDR2 YSYEKL. CDR3 length equals 15 residues. The CDR3 loop is CASSQDRDLKGEQYF. Here the CDR3 DNA reads TGCGCCAGCAGCCAAGACCGGGACCTTAAGGGGGAGCAGTACTTC.

This clonotype was seen more than once but under ten times. The rearrangement uses TRBV12-3 or TRBV12-4 and TRBJ1-5; 7 bases are a match to TRBD1. J gave up 4 bases and V 6 bases, and 6 bases lay outside the gene matches. This CDR3 spans 14 amino acids. CDR3 nucleotides: TGTGCCAGCAGGAAGGGACAGCCAAATCAGCCCCAGCATTTT. This translates into CASRKGQPNQPQHF.

This clonotype was observed at least ten times. The rearrangement joins TRBV10-2 to TRBJ1-3, with D possibly TRBD1 on 5 matching bases. Per the germline V gene, CDR1 is WSHSY and CDR2 is SAAADI. The V end was cut by 2 bases, the J end by 3 bases, with 17 bases between. This CDR3 spans 17 amino acids. CDR3 sequence reads: CASSEALDNQLGNTIYF. The CDR3 region has the DNA TGCGCCAGCAGTGAGGCTTTGGACAACCAACTTGGAAACACCATATATTTT.

The table lists this clonotype with many counts. The chain combines TRBV20-1 with TRBJ2-7, with 9 bases aligning to TRBD2. The V segment lost 5 bases and the J segment 7 bases; nucleotides outside the gene matches: 12. The CDR3 spans 14 residues. Germline CDR1 is DFQATT and CDR2 is SNEGSKA (reference sequence). The CDR3 nucleotides are TGCAGTGCTTCTAGCGGGATATTCTCTGGGGAGCAGTACTTC. It specifies CSASSGIFSGEQYF.

The rearrangement links TRBV29-1 to TRBJ2-7, with 10 bases lining up with TRBD2. V lost 4 bases to trimming and J lost 5 bases; unmatched junction nucleotides: 17. Germline loops: CDR1 SQVTM, CDR2 ANQGSEA. CDR3 length: 17 amino acids. The CDR3 spells CSVGLPGPSGSYDEQYF. The CDR3 nucleotides read TGCAGCGTTGGCCTACCAGGGCCTAGCGGGAGCTATGACGAGCAGTACTTC.

Many counts were recorded for this clonotype. The rearrangement joins TRBV19 to TRBJ1-1; the match to TRBD1 covers 8 bases. Germline V gene data show CDR1 as LNHDA and CDR2 as SQIVND (reference sequence). The CDR3 has 12 amino acids. V was clipped by 8 bases and J by 10 bases; unmatched bases: 9. The CDR3 nucleotides are TGTGCCAGTGATCCAGGGGGCGGGGGAGCTTTCTTT. Protein product: CASDPGGGGAFF.

There are a few counts of this clonotype. This chain links TRBV6-2 or TRBV6-3 with TRBJ2-1; the D is unclear. The CDR3 consists of 15 residues. Germline loops: CDR1 MNHEY, CDR2 SVGEGT. The V gene lost 2 bases and the J gene lost 4 bases, with 12 bases spanning the gap. The CDR3 is CASSYPPPTYNEQFF. The CDR3 coding sequence is TGTGCCAGCAGTTACCCCCCACCTACTTACAATGAGCAGTTCTTC.

To note about this clonotype: Its ends do not fully match the called genes, so a read error is possible. The chain carries TRBV12-3 or TRBV12-4 and TRBJ2-2; TRBD1 aligns across 10 bases. CDR3 length equals 15 residues. The CDR3: CASSWGQGNAGELFF. In DNA form, the CDR3 reads TGTGCCAGCAGTTGGGGACAGGGGAACGCCGGGGAGCTGTTTTTT.

The chain is built from TRBV7-9 and TRBJ1-1, with D unresolved. The V gene's germline CDR1 is SEHNR and CDR2 FQNEAQ (reference sequence). V lost 4 bases, J lost 0 bases, and 12 bases lay in between. CDR3 length: 15 residues. CDR3 bases: TGTGCCAGCAGCTCCTCCCGGGCCCTGAACACTGAAGCTTTCTTT. It encodes CASSSSRALNTEAFF.

This clonotype appeared once. V is TRBV29-1 and J is TRBJ2-7, with 7 bases aligning to TRBD1. Trimming at V came to 6 bases and at J to 2 bases, leaving 13 bases not matched to a gene. Germline V gene data show CDR1 as SQVTM and CDR2 as ANQGSEA. The CDR3 loop spans 15 amino acids. CDR3 loop: CSVLGGDRAAYEQYF. CDR3 DNA: TGCAGCGTATTAGGGGGAGACAGGGCTGCCTACGAGCAGTACTTC.

This clonotype occurred a few times. The CDR3 protein is CASSIAGTVYSYNEQFF. DNA of the CDR3: TGTGCCAGTAGTATAGCGGGCACAGTTTACTCCTACAATGAGCAGTTCTTC. The J gene is TRBJ2-1, the V gene TRBV19; no clear D gene. This CDR3 contains 17 residues. V lost 1 base and J lost 0, with 13 bases in between. The germline V gene has CDR1 LNHDA and CDR2 SQIVND (reference sequence).

A few counts support this clonotype. This rearrangement joins TRBV30 to TRBJ2-2, with 7 bases aligning to TRBD1. V lost 4 bases and J lost 0; bases outside the gene matches: 17. The CDR3 extends over 19 amino acids. CDR1 is GTSNPN, CDR2 SVGIG, per germline (reference sequence). The CDR3 region has the DNA TGTGCCTGGAACAGCCTGAGGTTATGGGGACAGACGAACACCGGGGAGCTGTTTTTT. Protein: CAWNSLRLWGQTNTGELFF. Full variable domain (missing parts from reference TRBV30 and TRBJ2-2): SQTIHQWPATLVQPVGSPLSLECTVEGTSNPNLYWYRQAAGRGLQLLFYSVGIGQISSEVPQNLSASRPQDRQFILSSKKLLLSDSGFYLCAWNSLRLWGQTNTGELFFGEGSRLTVL.

The rearrangement joins TRBV18 to TRBJ2-1, with TRBD2 matching 10 bases. Germline V lookup: CDR1 KGHSH, CDR2 LQKENI. The CDR3 extends over 15 amino acids. Losses at the gene ends were 5 bases for V and 6 bases for J; bases not matched to a gene: 7. This CDR3 reads CASSYVAGGGNEQFF. As DNA, the CDR3 is TGTGCCAGCTCATACGTAGCGGGAGGAGGCAATGAGCAGTTCTTC.

This clonotype was counted ten times or more. The V and J genes are TRBV5-1 and TRBJ2-6, with D possibly being TRBD1 (5 bases). The CDR3 extends over 17 amino acids. Per the germline V gene, CDR1 is SGHRS and CDR2 is YFSETQ. Trimming shortened V by 3 bases and J by 2 bases, and 15 bases separated the two germline ends. DNA of the CDR3: TGCGCCAGCAGCTCACAAACAGGTTCCACTGGGGCCAACGTCCTGACTTTC. It is translated as CASSSQTGSTGANVLTF.

CDR3 sequence (DNA): TGCGCCAGCAGTGCCGGGACTCTTTATAGGGATACGCAGTATTTT. Encoded protein: CASSAGTLYRDTQYF. The chain recombines TRBV10-2 with TRBJ2-3, with D possibly being TRBD2 (6 bases). Deletions cut 4 bases from V and 6 bases from J, with 17 bases between. The CDR3 length is 15 residues. Germline V CDR1 and CDR2: WSHSY, SAAADI.

This clonotype has only a few counts. The V and J genes are TRBV11-2 and TRBJ2-3; TRBD2 matches 11 bases. The V gene's germline CDR1 is SGHAT and CDR2 FQNNGV. J was trimmed by 1 base and V by 5 bases; bases with no gene match: 11. The CDR3 consists of 18 residues. The CDR3, as DNA: TGTGCCAGCAGCCAAGAGCGACTAGCGGGGAGGGGCACAGATACGCAGTATTTT. Protein sequence: CASSQERLAGRGTDTQYF. Supplemented by reference TRBV11-2 and TRBJ2-3, the full variable domain reads EAGVAQSPRYKIIEKRQSVAFWCNPISGHATLYWYQQILGQGPKLLIQFQNNGVVDDSQLPKDRFSAERLKGVDSTLKIQPAKLEDSAVYLCASSQERLAGRGTDTQYFGPGTRLTVL.

The chain has TRBV7-2 and TRBJ2-4, with D perhaps matching TRBD2 (6 bases). With 1 base removed from V and 4 bases from J, the gap between germline ends came to 14 bases. The CDR3 loop spans 16 amino acids. Germline loops: CDR1 SGHTA, CDR2 FQGNSA. The CDR3 DNA sequence: TGTGCCAGCAGCTTAGGGGCCGGGACTGATAAAAACATTCAGTACTTC. It is translated as CASSLGAGTDKNIQYF.